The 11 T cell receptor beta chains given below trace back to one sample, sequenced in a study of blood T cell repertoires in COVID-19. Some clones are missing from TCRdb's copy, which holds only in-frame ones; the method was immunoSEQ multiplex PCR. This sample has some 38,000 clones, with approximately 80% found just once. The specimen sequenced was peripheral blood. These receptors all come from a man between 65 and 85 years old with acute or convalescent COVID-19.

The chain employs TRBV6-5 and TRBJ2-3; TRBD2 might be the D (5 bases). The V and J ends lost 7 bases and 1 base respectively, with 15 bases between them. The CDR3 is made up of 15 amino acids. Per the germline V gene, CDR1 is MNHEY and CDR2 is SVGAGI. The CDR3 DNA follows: TGTGCCAGCACCCGAGAGGGAGATGGCACAGATACGCAGTATTTT. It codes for CASTREGDGTDTQYF.

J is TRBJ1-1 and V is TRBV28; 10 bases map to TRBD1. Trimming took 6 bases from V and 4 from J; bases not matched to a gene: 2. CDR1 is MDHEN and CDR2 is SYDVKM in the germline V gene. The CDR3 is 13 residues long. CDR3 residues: CASRWTGGTEAFF. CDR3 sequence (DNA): TGTGCCAGCAGGTGGACAGGGGGCACTGAAGCTTTCTTT.

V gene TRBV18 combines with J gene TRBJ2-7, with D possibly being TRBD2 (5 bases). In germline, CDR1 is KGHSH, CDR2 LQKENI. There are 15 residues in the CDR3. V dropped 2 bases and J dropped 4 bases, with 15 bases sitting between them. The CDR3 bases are TGTGCCAGCTCACCAATCCGGGGTATCAAATACGAGCAGTACTTC. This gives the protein CASSPIRGIKYEQYF. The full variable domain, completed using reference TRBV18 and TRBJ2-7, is NAGVMQNPRHLVRRRGQEARLRCSPMKGHSHVYWYRQLPEEGLKFMVYLQKENIIDESGMPKERFSAEFPKEGPSILRIQQVVRGDSAAYFCASSPIRGIKYEQYFGPGTRLTVT.

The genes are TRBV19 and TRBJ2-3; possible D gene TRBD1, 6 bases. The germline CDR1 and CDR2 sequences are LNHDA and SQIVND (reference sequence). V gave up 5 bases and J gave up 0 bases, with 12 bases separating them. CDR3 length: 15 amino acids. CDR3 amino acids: CASSLTGPSTDTQYF. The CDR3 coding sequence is TGTGCCAGTAGTTTGACAGGCCCAAGCACAGATACGCAGTATTTT.

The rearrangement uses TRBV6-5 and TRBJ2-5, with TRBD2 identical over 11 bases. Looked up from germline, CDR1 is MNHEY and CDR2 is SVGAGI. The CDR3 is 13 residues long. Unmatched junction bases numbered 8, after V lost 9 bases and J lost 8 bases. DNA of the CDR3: TGTGCCAGTTCCCTAGCGGGAGGTTTCACCCAGTACTTC. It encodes CASSLAGGFTQYF.

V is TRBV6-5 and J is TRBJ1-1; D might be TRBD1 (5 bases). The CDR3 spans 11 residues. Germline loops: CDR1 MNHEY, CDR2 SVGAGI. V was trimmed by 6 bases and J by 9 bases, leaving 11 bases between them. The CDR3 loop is CASSHGGKAFF. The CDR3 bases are TGTGCCAGCAGCCACGGGGGAAAAGCTTTCTTT.

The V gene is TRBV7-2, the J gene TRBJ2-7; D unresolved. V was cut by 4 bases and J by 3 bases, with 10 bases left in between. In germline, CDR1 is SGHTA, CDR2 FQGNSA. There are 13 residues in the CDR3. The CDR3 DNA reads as TGTGCCAGCAGCTCCCGGGTCCTCTACGAGCAGTACTTC. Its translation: CASSSRVLYEQYF.

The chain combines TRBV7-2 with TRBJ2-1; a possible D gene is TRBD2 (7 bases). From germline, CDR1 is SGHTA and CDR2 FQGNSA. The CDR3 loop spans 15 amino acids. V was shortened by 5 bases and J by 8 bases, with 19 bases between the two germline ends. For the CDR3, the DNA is TGTGCCAGCAGCGTGGGAGGACCGGGGGGCCATGAGCAGTTCTTC. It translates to CASSVGGPGGHEQFF. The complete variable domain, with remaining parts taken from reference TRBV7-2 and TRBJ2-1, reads GAGVSQSPSNKVTEKGKDVELRCDPISGHTALYWYRQSLGQGLEFLIYFQGNSAPDKSGLPSDRFSAERTGGSVSTLTIQRTQQEDSAVYLCASSVGGPGGHEQFFGPGTRLTVL.

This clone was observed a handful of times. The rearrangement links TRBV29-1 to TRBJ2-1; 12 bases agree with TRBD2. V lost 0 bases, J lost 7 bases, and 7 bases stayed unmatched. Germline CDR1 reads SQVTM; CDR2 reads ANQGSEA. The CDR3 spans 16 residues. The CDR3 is CSVEDFPGLAGNEQFF. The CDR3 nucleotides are TGCAGCGTTGAAGACTTTCCGGGACTAGCGGGTAATGAGCAGTTCTTC.

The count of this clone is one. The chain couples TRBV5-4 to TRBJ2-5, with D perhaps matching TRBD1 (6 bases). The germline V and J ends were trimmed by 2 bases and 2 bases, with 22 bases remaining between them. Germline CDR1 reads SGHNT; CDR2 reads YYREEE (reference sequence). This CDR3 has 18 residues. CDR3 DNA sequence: TGTGCCAGCAGCTTTTTCAGTCAGGGGCAGCTTATTCAAGAGACCCAGTACTTC. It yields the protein CASSFFSQGQLIQETQYF.

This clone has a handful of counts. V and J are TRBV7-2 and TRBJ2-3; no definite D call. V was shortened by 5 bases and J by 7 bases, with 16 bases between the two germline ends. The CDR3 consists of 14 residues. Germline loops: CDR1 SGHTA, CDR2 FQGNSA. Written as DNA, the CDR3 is TGTGCCAGCAGCCCCCCCGGCTGGCGGAATACGCAGTATTTT. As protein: CASSPPGWRNTQYF. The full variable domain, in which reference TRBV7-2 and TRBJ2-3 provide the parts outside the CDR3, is GAGVSQSPSNKVTEKGKDVELRCDPISGHTALYWYRQSLGQGLEFLIYFQGNSAPDKSGLPSDRFSAERTGGSVSTLTIQRTQQEDSAVYLCASSPPGWRNTQYFGPGTRLTVL.